The clone carrying this T cell receptor beta chain was counted many times. This record belongs to a study of early T cells in non-severe SARS-CoV-2 infection. Germline CDR1 reads SGHDN; CDR2 reads FVKESK. Trimming shortened V by 3 bases and J by 2 bases, and 5 bases separated the two germline ends. The CDR3 is 13 amino acids. Attachment of unique molecular identifiers was made to individual cDNA molecules. Using its own MiXCR run on the 5' RACE reads, TCRdb lists one record per CDR3 protein. The profile shows approximately 73,000 distinct CDR3 sequences, about 10% of them singletons. The sequenced material came from whole blood. The sequence was collected from an adult who was a healthcare worker with PCR-confirmed SARS-CoV-2 infection or an uninfected control (not recorded which). The rearrangement uses TRBV14 and TRBJ1-5; D not certain. The CDR3 sequence is CASSHAGNQPQHF. CDR3 sequence (DNA): TGTGCCAGCAGCCATGCGGGCAATCAGCCCCAGCATTTT. Full variable domain (remainder filled in from reference TRBV14 and TRBJ1-5): EAGVTQFPSHSVIEKGQTVTLRCDPISGHDNLYWYRRVMGKEIKFLLHFVKESKQDESGMPNNRFLAERTGGTYSTLKVQPAELEDSGVYFCASSHAGNQPQHFGDGTRLSIL.